This T cell receptor beta chain was captured in a study of blood T cells in healthy people across ages (dated by TCRdb to between 2014 and 2017). Regarding the research as a whole: Template switching captured roughly one uniquely barcoded TCR beta cDNA molecule per two T cells in model experiments. Age-related changes in TCR beta repertoire diversity were measured in the study by deep sequencing normalized with unique cDNA molecular identifiers. The donors were split into four age groups: young (average about 15 years), middle-aged (over 35), aged (roughly 68) and long-lived (approximately 80). Using the same blood draw, the study looked at two additional independent replicas of 1 million unique cDNA reads for two donors, one aged 18 to 30 and the other aged 80 or older.

As regards this clonotype: Its binding antigen is unknown. Its ends do not fully match the called genes, so a read error is possible.

There are 15 amino acids in the CDR3, from cysteine to phenylalanine inclusive. Only the CDR3 DNA is retained, 45 bases long and in frame from the first base. The germline V gene yields MDHEN for CDR1 and SYDVKM for CDR2. Points the paper makes about the study in general: The percentage of naive T cells measured by flow cytometry correlated strongly with observed TCR beta diversity. The long-lived group showed more naive CD4+ T cells, fewer expanded clones and increased TCR diversity than the aged group, suggesting age selection. Since profiling was done on bulk unsorted PBMCs, naive and antigen-experienced compartments could not be conclusively compared. Observed TCR beta diversity per million T cells fell roughly linearly with age, and a significant reduction was already apparent by age around 40. Donor CMV infection status was unknown, potentially confounding age-related changes in expanded clonotypes. Estimates of total diversity from one million sequenced T cells were regarded as lower bounds and underestimates.

The approximately 41 donors, aged about 6 to 100 years, were systemically healthy Caucasian individuals from Russia. Each donor gave about 10 milliliters of peripheral blood, drawn into EDTA-treated Vacutainer tubes. Ficoll-Paque density-gradient centrifugation was used to isolate PBMCs, with at least 6.5 million per sample. Trizol reagent was used to extract total RNA from PBMCs, with at least 6 micrograms per sample. Naive CD45RAhigh/CD27high T cell percentages were measured by flow cytometry on a PBMC aliquot from every donor. The library was generated by 5' RACE. The sequencing machine was an Illumina HiSeq 2500. The second PCR ran for about 6 to 12 cycles and used a J-beta primer mix along with a sample-barcoded 5' primer. Each TCR beta cDNA molecule received a unique molecular identifier from a template-switch 5' adaptor carrying 12 random nucleotides. At least 2.5 million CDR3-containing paired-end reads were obtained from each sample. All of the RNA was converted into first-strand cDNA using the Mint cDNA synthesis kit, with a TRBC-specific oligonucleotide serving as the primer. Following uracil-DNA glycosylase treatment, a first 18-cycle PCR with universal primers M1SS and BC2_uni_R was performed on all cDNA. The study's own analysis went as follows. Each sample was normalized by randomly selecting 1 million high-quality reads, each carrying a distinct molecular identifier. Instead of being binned into consensus sequences, reads with shared molecular identifiers were discarded. MiTCR, with a Q25 quality threshold and the strictest error-elimination algorithm, was used for CDR3 identification, clonotype clustering and error correction. A nonparametric unseen species model with Euler transformation was used to estimate a lower bound on total TCR beta diversity. TCRdb reran the public reads through fastp at Q25 and MiXCR, keeping productive beta chains. Every distinct CDR3 protein forms one entry, paired with its most common genes and DNA. TCRdb's processing, not the authors', yielded these V and J calls. The sample data list some 760,000 distinct CDR3 sequences, and roughly 25% of these were observed just once. The ten most abundant clones make up under 4.5% of the sample.

These records were also assigned to another study, of T cells of mothers and their children. As that second study puts it: The donors were nine systemically healthy Caucasian individuals, made up of three mothers and their six children. cDNA synthesis used all of the extracted RNA, with approximately 1.6 ug of RNA in each 15 ul reaction. In the second PCR, sample barcodes and 2-4 random nucleotides were introduced via the M1S primer. Over 8.5 million TCR beta CDR3 reads were obtained for each mother, and around 3 million reads were obtained for each child. In both related and unrelated pairs, thymic selection shapes the output of TCR recombination in a similar way, with inherited differences having only a minor effect. Normalized repertoire overlap was always slightly but never significantly higher in related than unrelated mother-child pairs. With a sensitivity of about 100 clones per million clonotypes, no persistent microchimeric T cell clones were detected. Deep NGS was used in the study to compare the TCR beta repertoires of mothers and children and to look for features that separate related mother-child pairs from unrelated individuals. The mean age was 40 +/- 4 years for the mothers and approximately 11 +/- 4 years for the children. After adapter ligation was performed with NEBNext reagents, the libraries were sequenced on an Illumina HiSeq 2000 with 100+100 nt paired-end reads. Mother and child libraries were prepared a month apart and sequenced in separate runs to prevent cross-contamination. Each donor had between about 500,000 and 2,100,000 distinct TCR beta clonotypes identified. Naive TCR beta clonotypes were estimated from low-frequency clonotypes matched to each donor's FACS-determined naive share, without sorting.

This receptor was identified in a boy aged 10-17 years in good health. Recombination joined TRBV28 with TRBJ2-7, with TRBD1 as a weak D call on 5 bases. Sequencing input: blood. The CDR3 region has the sequence CASSFSGKGPYEQHF. The nucleotide sequence is TGTGCCAGCAGTTTTTCCGGAAAGGGGCCTTACGAGCAGCACTTC.